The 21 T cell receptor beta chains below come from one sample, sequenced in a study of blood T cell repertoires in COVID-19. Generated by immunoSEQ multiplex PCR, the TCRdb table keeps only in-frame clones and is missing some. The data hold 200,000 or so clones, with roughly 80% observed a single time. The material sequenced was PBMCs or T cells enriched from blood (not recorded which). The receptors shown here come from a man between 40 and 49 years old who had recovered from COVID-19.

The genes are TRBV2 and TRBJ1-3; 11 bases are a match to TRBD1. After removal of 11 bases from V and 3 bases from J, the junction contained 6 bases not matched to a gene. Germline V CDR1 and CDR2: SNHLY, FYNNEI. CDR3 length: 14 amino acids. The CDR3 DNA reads TGTGCCCTCGGACAGGGGGCTGATGGAAACACCATATATTTT. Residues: CALGQGADGNTIYF.

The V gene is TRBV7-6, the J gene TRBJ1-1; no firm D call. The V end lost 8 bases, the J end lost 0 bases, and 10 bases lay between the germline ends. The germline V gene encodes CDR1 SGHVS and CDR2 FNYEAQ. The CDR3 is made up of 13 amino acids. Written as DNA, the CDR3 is TGTGCCAGCGCCCAACAGTTGAACACTGAAGCTTTCTTT. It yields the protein CASAQQLNTEAFF.

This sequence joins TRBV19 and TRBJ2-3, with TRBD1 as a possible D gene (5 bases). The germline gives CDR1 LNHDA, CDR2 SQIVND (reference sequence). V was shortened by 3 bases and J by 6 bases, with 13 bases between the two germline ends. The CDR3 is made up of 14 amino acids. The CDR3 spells CASSISGRVDTQYF. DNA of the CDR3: TGTGCCAGTAGTATCTCTGGCAGGGTGGATACGCAGTATTTT. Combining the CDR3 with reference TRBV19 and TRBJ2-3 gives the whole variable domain DGGITQSPKYLFRKEGQNVTLSCEQNLNHDAMYWYRQDPGQGLRLIYYSQIVNDFQKGDIAEGYSVSREKKESFPLTVTSAQKNPTAFYLCASSISGRVDTQYFGPGTRLTVL.

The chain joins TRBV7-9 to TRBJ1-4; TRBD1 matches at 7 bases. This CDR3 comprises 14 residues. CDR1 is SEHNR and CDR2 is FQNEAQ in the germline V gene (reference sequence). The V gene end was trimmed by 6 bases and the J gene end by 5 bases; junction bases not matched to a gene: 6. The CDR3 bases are TGTGCCAGCAGTTACGGGACAGAAAATGAAAAACTGTTTTTT. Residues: CASSYGTENEKLFF.

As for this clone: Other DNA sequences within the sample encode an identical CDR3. CDR3 in amino acids: CASSITGTYEQYF. CDR3 nucleotides: TGTGCCAGTAGTATAACAGGGACCTACGAGCAGTACTTC. The rearrangement uses TRBV19 and TRBJ2-7; D might be TRBD1 (6 bases). V dropped 2 bases and J dropped 2 bases, with 7 bases sitting between them. This CDR3 spans 13 amino acids. CDR1 is LNHDA, CDR2 SQIVND, per germline (reference sequence).

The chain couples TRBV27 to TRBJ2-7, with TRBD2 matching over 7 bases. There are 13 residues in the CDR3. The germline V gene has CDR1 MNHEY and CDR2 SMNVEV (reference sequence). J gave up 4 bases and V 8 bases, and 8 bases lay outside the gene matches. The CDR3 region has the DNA TGTGCCAGCGGGCGGGGGTTTATATACGAGCAGTACTTC. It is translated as CASGRGFIYEQYF.

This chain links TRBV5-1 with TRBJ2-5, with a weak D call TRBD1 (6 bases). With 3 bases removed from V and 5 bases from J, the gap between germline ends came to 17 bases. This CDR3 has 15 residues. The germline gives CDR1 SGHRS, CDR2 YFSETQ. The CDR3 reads CASSSQIAGVETQYF. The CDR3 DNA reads TGCGCCAGCAGCTCCCAAATTGCAGGGGTGGAGACCCAGTACTTC. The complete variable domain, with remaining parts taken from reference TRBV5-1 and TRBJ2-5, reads KAGVTQTPRYLIKTRGQQVTLSCSPISGHRSVSWYQQTPGQGLQFLFEYFSETQRNKGNFPGRFSGRQFSNSRSEMNVSTLELGDSALYLCASSSQIAGVETQYFGPGTRLLVL.

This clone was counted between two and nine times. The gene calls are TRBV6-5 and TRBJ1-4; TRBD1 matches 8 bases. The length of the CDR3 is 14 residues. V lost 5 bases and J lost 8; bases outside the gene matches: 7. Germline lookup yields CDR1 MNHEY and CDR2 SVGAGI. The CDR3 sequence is CASSKQGGREKLFF. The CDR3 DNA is TGTGCCAGCAGTAAACAGGGGGGAAGGGAAAAACTGTTTTTT.

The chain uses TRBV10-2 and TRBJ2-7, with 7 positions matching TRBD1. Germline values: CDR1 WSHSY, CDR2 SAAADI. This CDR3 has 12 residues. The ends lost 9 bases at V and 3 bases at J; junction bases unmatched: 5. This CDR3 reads CASQGGGYEQYF. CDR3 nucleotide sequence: TGCGCCAGTCAAGGGGGCGGCTACGAGCAGTACTTC.

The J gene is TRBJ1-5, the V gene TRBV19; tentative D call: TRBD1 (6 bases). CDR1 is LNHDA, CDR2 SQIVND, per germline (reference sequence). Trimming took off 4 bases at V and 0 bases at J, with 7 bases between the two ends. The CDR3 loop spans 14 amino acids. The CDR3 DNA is TGTGCCAGTAGTACACAGGGTAGCAATCAGCCCCAGCATTTT. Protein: CASSTQGSNQPQHF. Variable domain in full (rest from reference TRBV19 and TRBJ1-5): DGGITQSPKYLFRKEGQNVTLSCEQNLNHDAMYWYRQDPGQGLRLIYYSQIVNDFQKGDIAEGYSVSREKKESFPLTVTSAQKNPTAFYLCASSTQGSNQPQHFGDGTRLSIL.

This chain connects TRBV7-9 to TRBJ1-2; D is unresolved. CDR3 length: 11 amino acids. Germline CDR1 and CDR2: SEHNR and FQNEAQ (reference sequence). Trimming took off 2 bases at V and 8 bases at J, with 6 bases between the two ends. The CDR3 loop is CASSLNKGYTF. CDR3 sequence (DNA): TGTGCCAGCAGCTTAAATAAAGGCTACACCTTC. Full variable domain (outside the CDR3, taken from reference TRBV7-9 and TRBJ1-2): DTGVSQNPRHKITKRGQNVTFRCDPISEHNRLYWYRQTLGQGPEFLTYFQNEAQLEKSRLLSDRFSAERPKGSFSTLEIQRTEQGDSAMYLCASSLNKGYTFGSGTRLTVV.

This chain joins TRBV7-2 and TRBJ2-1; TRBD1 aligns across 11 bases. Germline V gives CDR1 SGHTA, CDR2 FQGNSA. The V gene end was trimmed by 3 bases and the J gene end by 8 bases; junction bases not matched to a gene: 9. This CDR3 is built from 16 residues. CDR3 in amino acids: CASSFGDRGYSYEQFF. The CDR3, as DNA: TGTGCCAGCAGCTTCGGGGACAGGGGGTACTCCTATGAGCAGTTCTTC.

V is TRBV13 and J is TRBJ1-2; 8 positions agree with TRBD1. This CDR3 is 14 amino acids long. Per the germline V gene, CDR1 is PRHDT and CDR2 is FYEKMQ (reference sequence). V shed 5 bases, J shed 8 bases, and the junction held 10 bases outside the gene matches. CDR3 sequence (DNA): TGTGCCAGCAGCAACTATCAGGGGGCCAGGGGCTACACCTTC. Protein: CASSNYQGARGYTF.

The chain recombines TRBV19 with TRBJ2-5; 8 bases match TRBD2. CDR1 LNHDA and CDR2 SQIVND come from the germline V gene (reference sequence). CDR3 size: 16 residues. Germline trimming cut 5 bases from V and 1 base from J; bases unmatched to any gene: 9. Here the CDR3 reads CASSPTAGLVQETQYF. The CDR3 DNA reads TGTGCCAGTAGTCCCACCGCGGGACTAGTCCAAGAGACCCAGTACTTC.

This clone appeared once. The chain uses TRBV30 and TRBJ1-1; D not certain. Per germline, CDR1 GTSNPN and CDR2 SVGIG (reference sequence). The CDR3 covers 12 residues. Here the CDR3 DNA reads TGTGCTTGCGGCCAGATGAACACTGAAGCTTTCTTT. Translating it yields CACGQMNTEAFF.

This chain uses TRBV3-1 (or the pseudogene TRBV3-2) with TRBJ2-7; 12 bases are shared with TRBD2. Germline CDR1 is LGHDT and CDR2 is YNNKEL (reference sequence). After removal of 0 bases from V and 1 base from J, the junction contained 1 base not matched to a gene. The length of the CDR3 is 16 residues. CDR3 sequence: CASSQDGLAGSYEQYF. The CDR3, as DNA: TGTGCCAGCAGCCAAGATGGACTAGCGGGGTCCTACGAGCAGTACTTC.

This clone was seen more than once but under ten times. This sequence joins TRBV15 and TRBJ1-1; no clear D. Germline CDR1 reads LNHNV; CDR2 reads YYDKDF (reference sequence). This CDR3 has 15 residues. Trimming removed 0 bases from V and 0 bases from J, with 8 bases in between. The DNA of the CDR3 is TGTGCCACCAGCAGAGAAGCACGATTGAACACTGAAGCTTTCTTT. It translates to CATSREARLNTEAFF.

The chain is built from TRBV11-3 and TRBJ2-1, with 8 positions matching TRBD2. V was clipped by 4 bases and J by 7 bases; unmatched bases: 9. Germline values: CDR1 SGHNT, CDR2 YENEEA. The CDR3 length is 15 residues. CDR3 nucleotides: TGTGCCAGCAGCTCCGGGGGGGGGCTAGGAAATGAGCAGTTCTTC. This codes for CASSSGGGLGNEQFF.

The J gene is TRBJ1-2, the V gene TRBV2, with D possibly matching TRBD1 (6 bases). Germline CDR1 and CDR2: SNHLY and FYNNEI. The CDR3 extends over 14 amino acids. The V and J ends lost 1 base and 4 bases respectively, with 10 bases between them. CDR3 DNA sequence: TGTGCCAGCAGTGAAGGGACAGTCCCCTATGGCTACACCTTC. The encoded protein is CASSEGTVPYGYTF. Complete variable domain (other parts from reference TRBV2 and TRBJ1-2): EPEVTQTPSHQVTQMGQEVILRCVPISNHLYFYWYRQILGQKVEFLVSFYNNEISEKSEIFDDQFSVERPDGSNFTLKIRSTKLEDSAMYFCASSEGTVPYGYTFGSGTRLTVV.

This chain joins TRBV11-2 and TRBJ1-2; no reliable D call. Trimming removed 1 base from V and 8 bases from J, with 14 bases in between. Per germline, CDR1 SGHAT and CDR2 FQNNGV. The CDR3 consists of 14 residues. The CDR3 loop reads CASSLVAGERGYTF. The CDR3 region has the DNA TGTGCCAGCAGCTTAGTAGCGGGAGAGAGGGGCTACACCTTC.

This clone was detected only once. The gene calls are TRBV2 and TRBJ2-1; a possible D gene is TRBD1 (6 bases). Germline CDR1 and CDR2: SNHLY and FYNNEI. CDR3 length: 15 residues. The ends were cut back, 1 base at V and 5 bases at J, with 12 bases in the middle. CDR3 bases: TGTGCCAGCAGTGAAGATCCACACAGGGACAATGAGCAGTTCTTC. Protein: CASSEDPHRDNEQFF.